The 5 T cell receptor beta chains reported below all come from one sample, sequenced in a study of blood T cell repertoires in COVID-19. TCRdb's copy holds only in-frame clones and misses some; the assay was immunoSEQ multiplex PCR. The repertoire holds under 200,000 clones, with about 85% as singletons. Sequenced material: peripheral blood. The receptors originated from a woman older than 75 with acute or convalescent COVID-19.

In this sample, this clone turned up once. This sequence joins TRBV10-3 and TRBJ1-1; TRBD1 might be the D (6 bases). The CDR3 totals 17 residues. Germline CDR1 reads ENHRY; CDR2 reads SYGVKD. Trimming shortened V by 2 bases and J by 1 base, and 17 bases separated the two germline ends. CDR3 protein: CAISEPPRGGRNTEAFF. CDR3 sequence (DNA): TGTGCCATCAGTGAGCCACCCCGGGGGGGCAGGAACACTGAAGCTTTCTTT.

This CDR3 reads CAWSWASSYNEQFF. In nucleotides, the CDR3 is TGTGCCTGGTCATGGGCTAGCAGCTACAATGAGCAGTTCTTC. The J gene is TRBJ2-1, the V gene TRBV30, with D possibly being TRBD2 (5 bases). CDR1 is GTSNPN, CDR2 SVGIG, per germline (reference sequence). The CDR3 has 14 residues. V gave up 5 bases and J gave up 3 bases, with 14 bases separating them.

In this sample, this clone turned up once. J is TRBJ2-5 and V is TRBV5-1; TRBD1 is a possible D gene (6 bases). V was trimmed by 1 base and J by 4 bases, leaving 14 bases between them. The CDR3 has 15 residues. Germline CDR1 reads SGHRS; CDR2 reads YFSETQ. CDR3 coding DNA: TGCGCCAGCAGCTTGATTTGGGGGCCCACAGAGACCCAGTACTTC. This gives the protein CASSLIWGPTETQYF.

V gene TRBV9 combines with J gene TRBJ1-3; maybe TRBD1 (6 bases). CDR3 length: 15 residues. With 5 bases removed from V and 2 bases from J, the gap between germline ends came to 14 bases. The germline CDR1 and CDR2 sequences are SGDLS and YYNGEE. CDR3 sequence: CASRQGPSPGNTIYF. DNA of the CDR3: TGTGCCAGCAGACAGGGCCCATCCCCTGGAAACACCATATATTTT.

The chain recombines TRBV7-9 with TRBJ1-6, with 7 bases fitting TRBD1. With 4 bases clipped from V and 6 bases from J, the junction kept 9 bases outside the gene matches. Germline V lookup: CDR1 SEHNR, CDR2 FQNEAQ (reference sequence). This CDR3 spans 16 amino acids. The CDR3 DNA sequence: TGTGCCAGCAGCTCCCCCTCAGGGGGGCGTAATTCACCCCTCCACTTT. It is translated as CASSSPSGGRNSPLHF.